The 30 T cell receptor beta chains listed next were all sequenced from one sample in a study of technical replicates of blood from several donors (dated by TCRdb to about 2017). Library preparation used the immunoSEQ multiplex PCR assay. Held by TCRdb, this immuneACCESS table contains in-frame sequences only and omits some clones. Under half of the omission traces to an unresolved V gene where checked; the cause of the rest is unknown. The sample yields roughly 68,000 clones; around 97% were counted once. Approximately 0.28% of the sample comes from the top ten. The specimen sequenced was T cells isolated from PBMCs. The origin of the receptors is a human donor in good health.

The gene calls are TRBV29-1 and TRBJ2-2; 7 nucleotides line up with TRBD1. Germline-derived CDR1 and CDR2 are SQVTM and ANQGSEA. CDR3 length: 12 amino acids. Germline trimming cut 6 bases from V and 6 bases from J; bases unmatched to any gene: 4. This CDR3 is CSVMDRPGELFF. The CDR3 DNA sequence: TGCAGCGTGATGGACAGGCCCGGGGAGCTGTTTTTT.

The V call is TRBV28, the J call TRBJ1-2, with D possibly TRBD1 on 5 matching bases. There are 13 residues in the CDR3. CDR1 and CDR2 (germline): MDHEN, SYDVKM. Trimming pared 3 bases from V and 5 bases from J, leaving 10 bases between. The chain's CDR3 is CASSFQGLYGYTF. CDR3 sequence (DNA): TGTGCCAGCAGTTTCCAGGGCTTGTATGGCTACACCTTC.

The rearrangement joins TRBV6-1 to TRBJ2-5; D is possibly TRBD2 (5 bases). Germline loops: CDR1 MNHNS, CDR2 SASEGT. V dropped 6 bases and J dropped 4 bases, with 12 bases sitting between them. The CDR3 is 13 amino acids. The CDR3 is CASRGPGSETQYF. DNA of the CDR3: TGTGCCAGCAGGGGCCCGGGGTCAGAGACCCAGTACTTC.

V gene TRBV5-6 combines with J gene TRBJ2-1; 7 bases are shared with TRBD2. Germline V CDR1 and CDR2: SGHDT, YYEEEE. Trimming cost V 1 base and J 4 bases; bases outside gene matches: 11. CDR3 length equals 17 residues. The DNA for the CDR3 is TGTGCCAGCAGCTTGTTAGCGGGCCTTGTCGGGTACAATGAGCAGTTCTTC. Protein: CASSLLAGLVGYNEQFF.

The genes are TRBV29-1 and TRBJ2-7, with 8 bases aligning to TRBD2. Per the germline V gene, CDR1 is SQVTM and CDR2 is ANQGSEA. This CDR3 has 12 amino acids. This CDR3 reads CSVGRDWDEQYF. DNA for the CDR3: TGCAGTGTCGGGAGGGATTGGGACGAGCAGTACTTC.

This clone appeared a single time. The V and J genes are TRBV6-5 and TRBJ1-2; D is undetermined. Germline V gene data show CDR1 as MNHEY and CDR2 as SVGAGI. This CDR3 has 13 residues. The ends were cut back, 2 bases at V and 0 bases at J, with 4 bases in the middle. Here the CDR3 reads CASSYTANYGYTF. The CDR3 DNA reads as TGTGCCAGCAGTTACACAGCTAACTATGGCTACACCTTC.

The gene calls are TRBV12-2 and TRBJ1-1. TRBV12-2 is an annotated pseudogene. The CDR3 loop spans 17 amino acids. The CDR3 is CASRLCRRIRRSTEAFF. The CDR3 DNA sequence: TGTGCAAGTCGCCTCTGCCGAAGGATACGACGGAGCACTGAAGCTTTCTTT.

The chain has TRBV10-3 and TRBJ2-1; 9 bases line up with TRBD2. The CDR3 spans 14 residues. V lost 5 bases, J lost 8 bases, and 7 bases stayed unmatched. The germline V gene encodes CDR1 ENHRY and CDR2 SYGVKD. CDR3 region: CAISRVAGEDEQFF. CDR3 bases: TGTGCCATCAGTCGCGTAGCGGGAGAAGATGAGCAGTTCTTC.

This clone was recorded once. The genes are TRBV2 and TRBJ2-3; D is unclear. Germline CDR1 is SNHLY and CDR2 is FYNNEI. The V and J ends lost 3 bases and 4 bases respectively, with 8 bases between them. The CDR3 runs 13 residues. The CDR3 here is CASSDPSPDTQYF. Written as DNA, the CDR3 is TGTGCCAGCAGTGACCCCAGTCCAGATACGCAGTATTTT.

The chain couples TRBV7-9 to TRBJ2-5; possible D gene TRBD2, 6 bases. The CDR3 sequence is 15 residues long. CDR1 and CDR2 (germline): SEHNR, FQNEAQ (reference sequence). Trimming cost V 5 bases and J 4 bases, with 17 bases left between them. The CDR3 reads CASSPSGVSGETQYF. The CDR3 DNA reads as TGTGCCAGCAGCCCCTCGGGGGTCAGCGGAGAGACCCAGTACTTC.

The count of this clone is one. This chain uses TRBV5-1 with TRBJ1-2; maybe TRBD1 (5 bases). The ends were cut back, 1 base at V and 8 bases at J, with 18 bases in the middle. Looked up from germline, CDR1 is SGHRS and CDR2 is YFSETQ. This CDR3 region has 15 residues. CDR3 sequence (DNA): TGCGCCAGCAGCTTGATGGGGCAGGCTTTGGAAGGCTACACCTTC. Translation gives CASSLMGQALEGYTF.

DNA of the CDR3: TGTGCCAGCAGCTTGACAGGACGGTTGGGGGGCTACACCTTC. Translated, it gives CASSLTGRLGGYTF. The chain employs TRBV5-4 and TRBJ1-2; tentatively, D is TRBD1 (5 bases). Between the trimmed V and J ends, which lost 1 base and 8 bases, there was a span of 15 bases. Germline V gene sequence: CDR1 SGHNT, CDR2 YYREEE (reference sequence). CDR3 length: 14 residues.

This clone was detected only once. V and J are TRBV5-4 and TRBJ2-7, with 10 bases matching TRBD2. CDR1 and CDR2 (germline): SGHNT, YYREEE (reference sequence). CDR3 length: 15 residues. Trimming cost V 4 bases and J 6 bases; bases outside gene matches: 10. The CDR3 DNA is TGTGCCAGCAGCGCTAGCGGGAGAGGACAGGGCGAGCAGTACTTC. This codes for CASSASGRGQGEQYF.

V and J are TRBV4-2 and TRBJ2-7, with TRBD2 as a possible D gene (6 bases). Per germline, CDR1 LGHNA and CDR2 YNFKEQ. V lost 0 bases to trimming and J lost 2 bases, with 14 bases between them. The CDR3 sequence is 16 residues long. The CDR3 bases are TGTGCCAGCAGCCAAGATTCAGCGGGCGAAGCCTACGAGCAGTACTTC. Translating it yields CASSQDSAGEAYEQYF.

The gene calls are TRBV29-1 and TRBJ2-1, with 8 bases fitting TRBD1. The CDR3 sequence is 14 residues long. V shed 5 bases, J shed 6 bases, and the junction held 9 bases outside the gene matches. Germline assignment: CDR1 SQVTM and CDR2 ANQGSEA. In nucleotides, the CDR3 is TGCAGCGTTAGAGATGCGGGGACAGGCAATGAGCAGTTCTTC. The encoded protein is CSVRDAGTGNEQFF.

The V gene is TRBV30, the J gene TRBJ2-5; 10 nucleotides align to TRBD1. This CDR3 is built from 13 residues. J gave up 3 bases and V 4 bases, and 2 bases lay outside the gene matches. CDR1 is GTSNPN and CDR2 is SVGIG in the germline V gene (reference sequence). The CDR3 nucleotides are TGTGCCTGGATCGGGACAGGGGAAGAGACCCAGTACTTC. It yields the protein CAWIGTGEETQYF.

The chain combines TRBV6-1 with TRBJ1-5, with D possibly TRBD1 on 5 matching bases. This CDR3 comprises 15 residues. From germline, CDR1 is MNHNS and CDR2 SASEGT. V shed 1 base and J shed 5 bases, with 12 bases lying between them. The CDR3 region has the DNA TGTGCCAGCAGTGAAGTCCGGGGGGTACATCAGCCCCAGCATTTT. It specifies CASSEVRGVHQPQHF.

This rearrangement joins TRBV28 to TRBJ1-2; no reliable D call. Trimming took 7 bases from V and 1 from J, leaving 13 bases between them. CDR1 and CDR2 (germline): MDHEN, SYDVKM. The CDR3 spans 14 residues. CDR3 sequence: CASKKASVNYGYTF. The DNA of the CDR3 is TGTGCCAGCAAAAAGGCTAGCGTTAACTATGGCTACACCTTC.

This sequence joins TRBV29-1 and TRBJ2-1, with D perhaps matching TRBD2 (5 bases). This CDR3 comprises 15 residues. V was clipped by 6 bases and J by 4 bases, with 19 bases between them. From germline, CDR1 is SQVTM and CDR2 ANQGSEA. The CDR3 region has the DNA TGCAGCGTCCCGAACGAGGACTTTTCGTACAATGAGCAGTTCTTC. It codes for CSVPNEDFSYNEQFF.

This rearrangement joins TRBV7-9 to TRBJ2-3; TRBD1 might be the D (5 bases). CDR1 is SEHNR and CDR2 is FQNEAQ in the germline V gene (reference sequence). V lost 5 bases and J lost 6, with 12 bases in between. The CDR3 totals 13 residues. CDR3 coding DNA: TGTGCCAGCAGCCGAGAGACAGAGGATACGCAGTATTTT. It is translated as CASSRETEDTQYF.

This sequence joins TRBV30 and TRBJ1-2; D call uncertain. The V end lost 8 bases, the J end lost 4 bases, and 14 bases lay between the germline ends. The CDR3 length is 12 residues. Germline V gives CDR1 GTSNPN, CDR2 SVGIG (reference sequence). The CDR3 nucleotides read TGTGCCCTCCATCCAGCGTCCTATGGCTACACCTTC. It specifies CALHPASYGYTF.

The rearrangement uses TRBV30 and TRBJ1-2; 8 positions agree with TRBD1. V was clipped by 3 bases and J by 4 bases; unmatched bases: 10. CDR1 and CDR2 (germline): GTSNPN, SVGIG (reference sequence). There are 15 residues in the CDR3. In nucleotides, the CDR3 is TGTGCCTGGAGCTACGGACAGGGACTTACCTATGGCTACACCTTC. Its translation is CAWSYGQGLTYGYTF. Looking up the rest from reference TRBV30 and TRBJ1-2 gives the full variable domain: SQTIHQWPATLVQPVGSPLSLECTVEGTSNPNLYWYRQAAGRGLQLLFYSVGIGQISSEVPQNLSASRPQDRQFILSSKKLLLSDSGFYLCAWSYGQGLTYGYTFGSGTRLTVV.

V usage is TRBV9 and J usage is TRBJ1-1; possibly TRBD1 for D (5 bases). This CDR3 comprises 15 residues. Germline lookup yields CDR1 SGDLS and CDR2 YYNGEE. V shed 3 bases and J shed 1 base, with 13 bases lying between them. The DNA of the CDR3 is TGTGCCAGCAGCGAGGGGCGGTGGGGGAACACTGAAGCTTTCTTT. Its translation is CASSEGRWGNTEAFF.

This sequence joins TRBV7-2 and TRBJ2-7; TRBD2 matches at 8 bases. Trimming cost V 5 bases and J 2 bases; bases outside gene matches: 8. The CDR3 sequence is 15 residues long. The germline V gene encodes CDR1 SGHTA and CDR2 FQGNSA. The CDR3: CASSRGGPLTYEQYF. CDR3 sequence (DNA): TGTGCCAGCAGCCGCGGGGGGCCATTAACCTACGAGCAGTACTTC.

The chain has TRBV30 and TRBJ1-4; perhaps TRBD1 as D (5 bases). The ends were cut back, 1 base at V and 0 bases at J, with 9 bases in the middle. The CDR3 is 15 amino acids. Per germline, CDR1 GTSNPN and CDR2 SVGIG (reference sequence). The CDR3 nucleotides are TGTGCCTGGAGTGGCATAGGGGCAACTAATGAAAAACTGTTTTTT. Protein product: CAWSGIGATNEKLFF. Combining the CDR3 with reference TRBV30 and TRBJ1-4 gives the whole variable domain SQTIHQWPATLVQPVGSPLSLECTVEGTSNPNLYWYRQAAGRGLQLLFYSVGIGQISSEVPQNLSASRPQDRQFILSSKKLLLSDSGFYLCAWSGIGATNEKLFFGSGTQLSVL.

The CDR3: CASSGTGEEQYF. The CDR3 region has the DNA TGTGCCAGCTCCGGGACAGGGGAAGAGCAGTACTTC. The J gene is TRBJ2-7, the V gene TRBV6-5, with 10 bases identical to TRBD1. The CDR3 totals 12 residues. V was pared by 8 bases and J by 7 bases, with 5 bases of the junction left unmatched. CDR1 MNHEY and CDR2 SVGAGI come from the germline V gene.

The CDR3 bases are TGTGCCAGCAGCTTAGGAGGACAGGGTATTTACGAGCAGTACTTC. It yields the protein CASSLGGQGIYEQYF. The chain joins TRBV13 to TRBJ2-7; 8 nucleotides align to TRBD1. V lost 0 bases, J lost 4 bases, and 5 bases stayed unmatched. The CDR3 covers 15 residues. Looked up from germline, CDR1 is PRHDT and CDR2 is FYEKMQ (reference sequence).

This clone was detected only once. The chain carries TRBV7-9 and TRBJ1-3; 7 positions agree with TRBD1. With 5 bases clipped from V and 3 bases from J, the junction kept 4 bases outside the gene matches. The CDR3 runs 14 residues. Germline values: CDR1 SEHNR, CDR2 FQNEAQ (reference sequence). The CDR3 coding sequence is TGTGCCAGCAGCGAGGGACAGAGTGGAAACACCATATATTTT. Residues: CASSEGQSGNTIYF.

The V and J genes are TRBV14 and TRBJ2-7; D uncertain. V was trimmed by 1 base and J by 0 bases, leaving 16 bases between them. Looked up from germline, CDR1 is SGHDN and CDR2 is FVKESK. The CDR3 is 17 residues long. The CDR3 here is CASSQVNAGFSSYEQYF. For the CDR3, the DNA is TGTGCCAGCAGCCAAGTAAATGCAGGATTTTCCTCCTACGAGCAGTACTTC. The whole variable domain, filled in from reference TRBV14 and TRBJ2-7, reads EAGVTQFPSHSVIEKGQTVTLRCDPISGHDNLYWYRRVMGKEIKFLLHFVKESKQDESGMPNNRFLAERTGGTYSTLKVQPAELEDSGVYFCASSQVNAGFSSYEQYFGPGTRLTVT.

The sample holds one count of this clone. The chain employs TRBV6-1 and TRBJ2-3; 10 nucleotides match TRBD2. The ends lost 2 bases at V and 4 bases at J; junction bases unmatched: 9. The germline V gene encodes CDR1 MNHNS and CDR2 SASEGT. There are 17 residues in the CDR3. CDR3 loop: CASSELRAGGVPDTQYF. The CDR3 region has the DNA TGTGCCAGCAGTGAATTACGAGCGGGAGGGGTCCCAGATACGCAGTATTTT.